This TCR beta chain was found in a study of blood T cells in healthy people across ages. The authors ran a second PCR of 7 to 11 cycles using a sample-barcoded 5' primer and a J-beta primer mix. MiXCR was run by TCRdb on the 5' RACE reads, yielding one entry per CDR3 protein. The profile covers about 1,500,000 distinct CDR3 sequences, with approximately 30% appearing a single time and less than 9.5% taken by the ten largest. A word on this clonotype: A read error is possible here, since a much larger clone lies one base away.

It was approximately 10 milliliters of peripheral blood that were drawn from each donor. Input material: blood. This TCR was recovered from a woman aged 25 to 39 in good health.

The CDR3 nucleotides read TGCGCCAGCGGCCAAGATCCGGGGCTAGCCAAAAACATTCAGTACTTC. Protein: CASGQDPGLAKNIQYF. V usage is TRBV4-1 and J usage is TRBJ2-4; D could derive from TRBD1 or TRBD2 (5 bases each). Germline V lookup: CDR1 MGHRA, CDR2 YSYEKL. The CDR3 sequence is 16 residues long.